This paragraph reports one TCR beta chain. CDR3 length: 14 residues. Trimming took off 2 bases at V and 4 bases at J, with 10 bases between the two ends. Germline CDR1 is SGHKS and CDR2 is YYEKEE (reference sequence). The data were obtained in a study of T cell responses to AZD1222 COVID-19 vaccine. Using immunoSEQ multiplex PCR, the repertoire was profiled, and TCRdb retains in-frame clones only, with some absent. The table records about 150,000 clones, around nine tenths of them present only once. The sample consisted of peripheral blood, taken on day 0 of AZD1222 vaccination. The rearrangement links TRBV5-5 to TRBJ1-5; D unresolved. The clonotype comes from an adult in good health. CDR3 bases: TGTGCCAGCAGCTTCGGCAGCGCGAATCAGCCCCAGCATTTT. Translated: CASSFGSANQPQHF.